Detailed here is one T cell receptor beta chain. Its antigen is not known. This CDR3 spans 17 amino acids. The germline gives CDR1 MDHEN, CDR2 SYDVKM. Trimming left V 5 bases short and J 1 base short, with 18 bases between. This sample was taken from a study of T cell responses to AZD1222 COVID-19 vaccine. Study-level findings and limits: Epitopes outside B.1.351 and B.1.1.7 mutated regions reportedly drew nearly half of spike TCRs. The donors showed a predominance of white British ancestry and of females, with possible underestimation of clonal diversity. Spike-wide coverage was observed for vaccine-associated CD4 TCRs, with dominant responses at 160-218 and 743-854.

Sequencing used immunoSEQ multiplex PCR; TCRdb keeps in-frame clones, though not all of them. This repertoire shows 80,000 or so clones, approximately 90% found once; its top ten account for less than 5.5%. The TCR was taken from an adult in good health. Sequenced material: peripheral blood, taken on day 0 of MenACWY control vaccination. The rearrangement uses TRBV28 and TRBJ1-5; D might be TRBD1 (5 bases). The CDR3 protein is CASSPNLGTVSNQPQHF. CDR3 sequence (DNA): TGTGCCAGCAGTCCAAACCTTGGGACGGTGAGCAATCAGCCCCAGCATTTT.